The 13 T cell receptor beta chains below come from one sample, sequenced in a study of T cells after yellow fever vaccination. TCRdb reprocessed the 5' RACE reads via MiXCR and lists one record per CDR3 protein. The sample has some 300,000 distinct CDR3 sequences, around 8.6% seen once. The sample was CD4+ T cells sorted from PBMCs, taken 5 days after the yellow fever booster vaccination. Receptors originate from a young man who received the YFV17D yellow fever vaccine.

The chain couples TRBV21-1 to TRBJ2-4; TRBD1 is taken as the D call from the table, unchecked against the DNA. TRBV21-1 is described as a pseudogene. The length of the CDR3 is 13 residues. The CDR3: CASSKPCGRIQYF. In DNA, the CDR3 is TGTGCCAGCAGCAAACCCTGTGGACGCATTCAGTACTTC.

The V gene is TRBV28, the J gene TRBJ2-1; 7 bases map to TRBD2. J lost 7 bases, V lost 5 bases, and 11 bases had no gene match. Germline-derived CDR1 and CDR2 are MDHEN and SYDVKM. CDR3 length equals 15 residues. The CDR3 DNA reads TGTGCCAGCAGTCCCGCGTCGCAGGGAGGGAATGAGCAGTTCTTC. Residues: CASSPASQGGNEQFF.

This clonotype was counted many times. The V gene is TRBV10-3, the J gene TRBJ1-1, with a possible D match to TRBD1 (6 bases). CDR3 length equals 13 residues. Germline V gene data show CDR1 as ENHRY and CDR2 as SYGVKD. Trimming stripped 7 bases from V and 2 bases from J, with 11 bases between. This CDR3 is CAITGQFNTEAFF. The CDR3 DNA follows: TGTGCCATCACTGGACAGTTTAACACTGAAGCTTTCTTT.

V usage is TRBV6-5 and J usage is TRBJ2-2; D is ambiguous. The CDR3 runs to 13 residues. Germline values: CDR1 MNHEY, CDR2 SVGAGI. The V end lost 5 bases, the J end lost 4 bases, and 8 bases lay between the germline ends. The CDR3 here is CASSPPATGELFF. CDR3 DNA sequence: TGTGCCAGCAGTCCTCCAGCCACCGGGGAGCTGTTTTTT.

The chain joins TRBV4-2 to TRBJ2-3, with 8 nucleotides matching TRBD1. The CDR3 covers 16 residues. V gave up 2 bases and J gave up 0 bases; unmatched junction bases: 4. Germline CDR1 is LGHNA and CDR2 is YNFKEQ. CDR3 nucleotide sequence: TGTGCCAGCAGCCAACAGGACAGGGCTAGCACAGATACGCAGTATTTT. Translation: CASSQQDRASTDTQYF.

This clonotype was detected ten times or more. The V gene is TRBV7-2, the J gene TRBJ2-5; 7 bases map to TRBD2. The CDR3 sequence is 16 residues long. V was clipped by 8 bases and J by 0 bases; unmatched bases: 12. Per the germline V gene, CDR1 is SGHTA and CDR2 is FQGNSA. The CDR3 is CASGRREGRNQETQYF. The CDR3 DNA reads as TGTGCCAGCGGGCGGAGGGAGGGCAGAAACCAAGAGACCCAGTACTTC.

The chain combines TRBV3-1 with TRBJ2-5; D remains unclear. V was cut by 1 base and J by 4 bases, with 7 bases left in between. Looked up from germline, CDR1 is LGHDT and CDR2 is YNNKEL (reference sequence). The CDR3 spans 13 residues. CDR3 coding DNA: TGTGCCAGCAGCCAAGTTGGGCGAGAGACCCAGTACTTC. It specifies CASSQVGRETQYF.

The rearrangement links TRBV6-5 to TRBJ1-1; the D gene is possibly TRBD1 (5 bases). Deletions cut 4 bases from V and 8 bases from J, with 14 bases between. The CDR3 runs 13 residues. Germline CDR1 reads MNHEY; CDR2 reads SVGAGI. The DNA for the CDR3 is TGTGCCAGCAGTTTCCCCGGGACGCGGGAAGCTTTCTTT. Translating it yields CASSFPGTREAFF.

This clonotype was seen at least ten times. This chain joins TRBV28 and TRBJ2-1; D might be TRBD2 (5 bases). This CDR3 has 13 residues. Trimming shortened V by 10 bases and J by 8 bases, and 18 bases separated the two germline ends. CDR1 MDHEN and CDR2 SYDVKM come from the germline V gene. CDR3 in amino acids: CAISRGFRDEQFF. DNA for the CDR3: TGTGCCATCTCGCGAGGGTTTCGCGATGAGCAGTTCTTC.

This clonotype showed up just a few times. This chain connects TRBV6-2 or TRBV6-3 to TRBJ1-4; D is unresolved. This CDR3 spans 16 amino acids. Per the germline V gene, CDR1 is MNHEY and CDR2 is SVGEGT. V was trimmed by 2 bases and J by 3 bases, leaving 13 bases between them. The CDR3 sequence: CASSYPPRTPNEKLFF. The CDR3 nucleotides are TGTGCCAGCAGTTACCCTCCCAGGACTCCTAATGAAAAACTGTTTTTT.

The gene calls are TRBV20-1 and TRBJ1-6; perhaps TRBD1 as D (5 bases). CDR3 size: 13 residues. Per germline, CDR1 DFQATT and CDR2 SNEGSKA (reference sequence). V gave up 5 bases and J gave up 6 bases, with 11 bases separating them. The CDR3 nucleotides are TGCAGTGCTTTCAGACAGCCTAATTCACCCCTCCACTTT. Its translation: CSAFRQPNSPLHF.

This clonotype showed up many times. The CDR3 is CASRDTLGETQYF. The DNA for the CDR3 is TGTGCCAGCAGGGACACCTTGGGGGAGACCCAGTACTTC. This chain joins TRBV12-3 or TRBV12-4 and TRBJ2-5; D perhaps matches TRBD1 (5 bases). Between the trimmed V and J ends, which lost 6 bases and 5 bases, there was a span of 13 bases. This CDR3 is 13 amino acids long.

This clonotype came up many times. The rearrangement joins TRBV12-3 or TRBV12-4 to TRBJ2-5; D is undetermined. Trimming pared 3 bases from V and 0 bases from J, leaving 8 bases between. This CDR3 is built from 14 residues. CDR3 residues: CASSFSEYQETQYF. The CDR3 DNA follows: TGTGCCAGCAGTTTCAGCGAGTACCAAGAGACCCAGTACTTC.